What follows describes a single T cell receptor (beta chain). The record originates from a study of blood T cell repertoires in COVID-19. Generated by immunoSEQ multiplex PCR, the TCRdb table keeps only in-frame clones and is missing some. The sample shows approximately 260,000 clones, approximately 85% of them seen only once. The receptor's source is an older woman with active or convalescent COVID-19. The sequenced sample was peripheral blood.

Here the CDR3 reads CASSKGARGLDNEQFF. CDR3 nucleotide sequence: TGCGCCAGCAGCAAGGGGGCCAGGGGGTTGGACAATGAGCAGTTCTTC. The chain has TRBV4-3 and TRBJ2-1; 7 bases map to TRBD1. The CDR3 is 16 amino acids. Germline V gene lookup returns CDR1 LGHNA and CDR2 YSLEER. V lost 5 bases, J lost 5 bases, and 12 bases stayed unmatched.